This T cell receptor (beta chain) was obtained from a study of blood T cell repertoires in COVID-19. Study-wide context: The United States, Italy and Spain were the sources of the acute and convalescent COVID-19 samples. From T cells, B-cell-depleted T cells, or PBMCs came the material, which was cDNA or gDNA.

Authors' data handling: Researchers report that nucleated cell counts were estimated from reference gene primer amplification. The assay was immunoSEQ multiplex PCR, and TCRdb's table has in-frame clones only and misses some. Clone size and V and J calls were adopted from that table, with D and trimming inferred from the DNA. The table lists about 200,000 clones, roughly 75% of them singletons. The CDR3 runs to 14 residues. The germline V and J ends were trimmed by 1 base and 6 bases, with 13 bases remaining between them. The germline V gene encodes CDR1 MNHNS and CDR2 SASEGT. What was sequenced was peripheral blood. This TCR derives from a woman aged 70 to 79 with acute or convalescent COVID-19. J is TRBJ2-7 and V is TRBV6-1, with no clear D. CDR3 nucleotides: TGTGCCAGCAGTGAAGGGTGGGCAGGCCGCGAGCAGTACTTC. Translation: CASSEGWAGREQYF.